This TCR beta chain was recorded in a study of cytomegalovirus exposure and HLA in healthy donors. Overall study findings and caveats: It was only CMV serostatus that was available as immune exposure information. Likely technical artifact: a cluster of highly shared sequence variants. Through in vitro validation, a few CMV-associated chains were shown to be specific for CMV antigens.

Germline V CDR1 and CDR2: SQVTM, ANQGSEA. V lost 7 bases to trimming and J lost 2 bases, with 22 bases between them. The length of the CDR3 is 16 residues. Amplification used 60 Vbeta primers and 13 Jbeta primers. Assay: immunoSEQ multiplex PCR; the TCRdb copy retains only in-frame clones and omits some. The table lists 90,000 or so clones, 55% to 70% of them singletons, with about 5.4% in the top ten. This clone appeared a single time. Antigen unknown. This TCR came from a boy aged 5-17 years in good health and CMV-seropositive. The sequenced sample consisted of PBMCs. The rearrangement joins TRBV29-1 to TRBJ2-3; D may be TRBD1 (6 bases). CDR3 region: CSGTSFTGWATDTQYF. Written as DNA, the CDR3 is TGCAGCGGAACTTCATTTACAGGGTGGGCCACAGATACGCAGTATTTT.